Below, 26 T cell receptor beta chains from the same sample are listed, as sequenced in a study of cytomegalovirus exposure and HLA in healthy donors. This PCR relied on a set of 60 Vbeta primers and 13 Jbeta primers. Libraries were prepared by immunoSEQ multiplex PCR; TCRdb keeps only in-frame clonotypes and omits some of them. The sample includes 200,000 or so clones, 78% seen only once; the top ten take less than 6%. Sequencing was carried out using PBMCs. These receptors all stem from a woman in her 30s in good health and CMV-seropositive.

The genes are TRBV28 and TRBJ1-5; 10 bases match TRBD1. J lost 4 bases, V lost 4 bases, and 7 bases had no gene match. Per the germline V gene, CDR1 is MDHEN and CDR2 is SYDVKM. CDR3 length equals 16 residues. Here the CDR3 DNA reads TGTGCCAGCAGTTCCCAGGGACAGGGGAGGAATCAGCCCCAGCATTTT. Translated: CASSSQGQGRNQPQHF.

This clone was picked up one time. The chain is built from TRBV5-1 and TRBJ2-5, with D tentatively TRBD1 (5 bases). The CDR3 runs 13 residues. The V end was cut by 1 base, the J end by 5 bases, with 9 bases between. CDR1 and CDR2 (germline): SGHRS, YFSETQ. CDR3 amino acids: CASSLIGAETQYF. CDR3 sequence (DNA): TGCGCCAGCAGCTTGATAGGGGCGGAGACCCAGTACTTC.

This clone was counted only a few times. The V and J genes are TRBV5-4 and TRBJ1-2; D unclear. CDR3 length: 14 amino acids. Between the trimmed V and J ends, which lost 3 bases and 0 bases, there was a span of 9 bases. Germline CDR1 SGHNT, CDR2 YYREEE (reference sequence). The CDR3: CASSSTRTNYGYTF. Written as DNA, the CDR3 is TGTGCCAGCAGCTCGACACGGACTAACTATGGCTACACCTTC.

To note about this clone: An end of the junction does not agree with germline; a read error may underlie this. V and J are TRBV2 and TRBJ1-1; D not resolved. The CDR3 has 13 residues. Germline CDR1 reads SNHLY; CDR2 reads FYNNEI. The CDR3 DNA follows: TGTGCCAGCACTCACGGGGTATCAATTAGTCGGGGCTTT. Encoded protein: CASTHGVSISRGF.

V and J are TRBV19 and TRBJ1-5, with 7 bases matching TRBD1. CDR3 length equals 16 residues. The V gene end was trimmed by 1 base and the J gene end by 2 bases; junction bases not matched to a gene: 5. Looked up from germline, CDR1 is LNHDA and CDR2 is SQIVND (reference sequence). The CDR3, as DNA: TGTGCCAGTAGTATAGGGCCAGGGGGAGGCAATCAGCCCCAGCATTTT. Protein product: CASSIGPGGGNQPQHF. Full variable domain (outside the CDR3, taken from reference TRBV19 and TRBJ1-5): DGGITQSPKYLFRKEGQNVTLSCEQNLNHDAMYWYRQDPGQGLRLIYYSQIVNDFQKGDIAEGYSVSREKKESFPLTVTSAQKNPTAFYLCASSIGPGGGNQPQHFGDGTRLSIL.

A remark on this clone: Compared with germline, one end of the junction differs, possibly owing to a read error. The V and J genes are TRBV7-9 and TRBJ2-7, with 7 bases identical to TRBD2. The CDR3 extends over 15 amino acids. CDR1 is SEHNR and CDR2 is FQNEAQ in the germline V gene (reference sequence). CDR3 in amino acids: CSSTPLSGISYEQYF. CDR3 in DNA: TGTTCCAGCACCCCCTTAAGCGGGATCTCCTACGAGCAGTACTTC. Full variable domain (outside the CDR3, taken from reference TRBV7-9 and TRBJ2-7): DTGVSQNPRHKITKRGQNVTFRCDPISEHNRLYWYRQTLGQGPEFLTYFQNEAQLEKSRLLSDRFSAERPKGSFSTLEIQRTEQGDSAMYLCSSTPLSGISYEQYFGPGTRLTVT.

The V call is TRBV4-1, the J call TRBJ1-1, with D maybe TRBD1 (6 bases). The CDR3 has 15 amino acids. CDR1 is MGHRA, CDR2 YSYEKL, per germline. Between the trimmed V and J ends, which lost 4 bases and 6 bases, there was a span of 18 bases. The CDR3 loop reads CASSRPNRVGPEAFF. The DNA of the CDR3 is TGCGCCAGCAGCCGCCCCAACAGGGTAGGGCCTGAAGCTTTCTTT.

The chain uses TRBV5-1 and TRBJ1-1; D gene ambiguous. Germline CDR1 SGHRS, CDR2 YFSETQ. Trimming cost V 0 bases and J 0 bases, with 9 bases left between them. The CDR3 length is 15 residues. CDR3: CASSLAVSLNTEAFF. The CDR3 DNA follows: TGCGCCAGCAGCTTGGCCGTCAGTCTGAACACTGAAGCTTTCTTT.

This chain connects TRBV6-5 to TRBJ2-5, with TRBD1 as a possible D gene (6 bases). The CDR3 is 13 residues long. CDR1 is MNHEY and CDR2 is SVGAGI in the germline V gene. V lost 7 bases and J lost 2, with 11 bases in between. The CDR3 protein is CASNLGGQETQYF. Here the CDR3 DNA reads TGTGCCAGCAATTTAGGGGGACAAGAGACCCAGTACTTC.

DNA of the CDR3: TGTGCCAGCAGCGTGTACCGGGGGACCTATGGCTACACCTTC. As protein: CASSVYRGTYGYTF. The J gene is TRBJ1-2, the V gene TRBV5-6; maybe TRBD1 (5 bases). Per the germline V gene, CDR1 is SGHDT and CDR2 is YYEEEE. V dropped 4 bases and J dropped 4 bases, with 14 bases sitting between them. This CDR3 is built from 14 residues.

This chain connects TRBV7-2 to TRBJ2-7; D is possibly TRBD2 (5 bases). The CDR3 has 16 residues. Per germline, CDR1 SGHTA and CDR2 FQGNSA. V was cut by 5 bases and J by 4 bases, with 21 bases left in between. The CDR3 is CASSPRARVGGYEQYF. As DNA, the CDR3 is TGTGCCAGCAGCCCGCGGGCCCGGGTGGGTGGGTACGAGCAGTACTTC. Full variable domain (missing parts from reference TRBV7-2 and TRBJ2-7): GAGVSQSPSNKVTEKGKDVELRCDPISGHTALYWYRQSLGQGLEFLIYFQGNSAPDKSGLPSDRFSAERTGGSVSTLTIQRTQQEDSAVYLCASSPRARVGGYEQYFGPGTRLTVT.

This sequence joins TRBV13 and TRBJ2-3; 7 bases map to TRBD2. The germline V gene encodes CDR1 PRHDT and CDR2 FYEKMQ (reference sequence). The J segment lost 2 bases and the V segment lost 5 bases, leaving 7 bases of the junction unmatched. CDR3 length equals 15 residues. The CDR3 coding sequence is TGTGCCAGCAGCGCCGCCGGGGGGACCACAGATACGCAGTATTTT. Translation gives CASSAAGGTTDTQYF.

V and J are TRBV6-5 and TRBJ2-7; the D gene is possibly TRBD1 (5 bases). This CDR3 spans 13 amino acids. Germline values: CDR1 MNHEY, CDR2 SVGAGI. V was pared by 5 bases and J by 3 bases, with 11 bases between. The CDR3 here is CASSRGQYYEQYF. The CDR3 DNA is TGTGCCAGCAGTCGAGGACAATACTACGAGCAGTACTTC.

V is TRBV28 and J is TRBJ1-1; possible D gene TRBD1, 5 bases. Germline CDR1 is MDHEN and CDR2 is SYDVKM. The CDR3 contains 12 residues. The germline V and J ends were trimmed by 9 bases and 3 bases, with 11 bases remaining between them. The CDR3 reads CASYQGYTEAFF. CDR3 bases: TGTGCCAGTTATCAGGGATACACTGAAGCTTTCTTT.

The J gene is TRBJ2-5, the V gene TRBV5-8; the match to TRBD2 covers 10 bases. The CDR3 totals 16 residues. Germline assignment: CDR1 SGHTS and CDR2 YDEGEE. Germline trimming cut 0 bases from V and 0 bases from J; bases unmatched to any gene: 2. The CDR3 DNA reads as TGTGCCAGCAGCTTGGATAGCGGGGGGTACCAAGAGACCCAGTACTTC. Its protein product is CASSLDSGGYQETQYF.

This sequence joins TRBV28 and TRBJ1-4, with a weak D call TRBD1 (6 bases). The CDR3 length is 14 residues. The germline V gene has CDR1 MDHEN and CDR2 SYDVKM. V lost 8 bases, J lost 7 bases, and 17 bases lay in between. The CDR3 here is CASDPTGRAEKLFF. The DNA of the CDR3 is TGTGCCAGCGACCCTACAGGGCGAGCTGAAAAACTGTTTTTT.

The genes are TRBV2 and TRBJ1-1, with D possibly TRBD1 on 6 matching bases. Per the germline V gene, CDR1 is SNHLY and CDR2 is FYNNEI. The germline V and J ends were trimmed by 7 bases and 3 bases, with 12 bases remaining between them. CDR3 length: 13 residues. The CDR3 sequence: CASMGGRYTEAFF. In DNA form, the CDR3 reads TGTGCCAGCATGGGGGGGCGGTACACTGAAGCTTTCTTT.

This chain links TRBV10-1 with TRBJ2-7; 10 positions match TRBD1. V gave up 5 bases and J gave up 2 bases; unmatched junction bases: 3. Germline assignment: CDR1 WNHNN and CDR2 SYGVQD (reference sequence). This CDR3 is built from 14 residues. CDR3 DNA: TGCGCCAGCAGTACGGGACAGGGGACCTACGAGCAGTACTTC. Translated: CASSTGQGTYEQYF.

This chain uses TRBV19 with TRBJ2-1; no definite D call. Per the germline V gene, CDR1 is LNHDA and CDR2 is SQIVND (reference sequence). V dropped 5 bases and J dropped 6 bases, with 17 bases sitting between them. This CDR3 region has 15 residues. Here the CDR3 DNA reads TGTGCCAGTAGTCTGAAACACCTAGTAAGCAATGAGCAGTTCTTC. Its translation: CASSLKHLVSNEQFF.

This sequence joins TRBV12-5 and TRBJ1-3, with a tentative D call TRBD1 (6 bases). The CDR3 extends over 14 amino acids. CDR1 is LGHNT and CDR2 is FRNRAP in the germline V gene. V was cut by 9 bases and J by 2 bases, with 14 bases left in between. The CDR3 is CASGTGHAGNTIYF. CDR3 coding DNA: TGTGCTAGCGGAACAGGGCACGCTGGAAACACCATATATTTT.

The rearrangement joins TRBV7-2 to TRBJ2-3; D gene ambiguous. Trimming took 5 bases from V and 1 from J, leaving 4 bases between them. Germline V CDR1 and CDR2: SGHTA, FQGNSA. This CDR3 contains 12 residues. CDR3 nucleotides: TGTGCCAGCAGCCTACGCACAGATACGCAGTATTTT. This sequence encodes CASSLRTDTQYF.

The chain combines TRBV5-1 with TRBJ1-1; a weak D match, TRBD1 (5 bases). This CDR3 comprises 14 residues. V was cut by 0 bases and J by 5 bases, with 11 bases left in between. Germline CDR1 reads SGHRS; CDR2 reads YFSETQ. In DNA, the CDR3 is TGCGCCAGCAGCTTGGACCGCGCAGGGACTGAAGCTTTCTTT. The encoded protein is CASSLDRAGTEAFF.

This chain links TRBV4-1 with TRBJ1-2; 9 nucleotides line up with TRBD1. With 2 bases clipped from V and 3 bases from J, the junction kept 16 bases outside the gene matches. CDR1 is MGHRA and CDR2 is YSYEKL in the germline V gene. CDR3 length: 19 residues. CDR3 amino acids: CASSQPTGGLQGAYYGYTF. The CDR3 DNA is TGCGCCAGCAGCCAACCCACTGGGGGGTTACAGGGGGCTTACTATGGCTACACCTTC.

This clone was observed a single time. The rearrangement uses TRBV6-5 and TRBJ2-5, with 8 bases identical to TRBD1. The assigned J gene may be wrong: the sequence end matches TRBJ2-7 better. The germline V gene encodes CDR1 MNHEY and CDR2 SVGAGI. CDR3 length: 14 residues. The DNA of the CDR3 is TGTGCCAGCAGTTTTGGACAGGGTCCGGACGAGCAGTACTTC. Amino acid sequence: CASSFGQGPDEQYF.

The chain has TRBV6-1 and TRBJ1-2; tentative D call: TRBD1 (6 bases). V was clipped by 7 bases and J by 0 bases, with 12 bases between them. This CDR3 spans 14 amino acids. Germline CDR1 is MNHNS and CDR2 is SASEGT. CDR3 sequence (DNA): TGTGCCAGCATTCGACAGGCCCCTAACTATGGCTACACCTTC. Protein: CASIRQAPNYGYTF.

With respect to this clone: The identical CDR3 is also encoded by other nucleotide sequences in the sample. This chain uses TRBV7-2 with TRBJ2-1; 8 nucleotides line up with TRBD2. Trimming removed 6 bases from V and 9 bases from J; junction bases left unmatched: 4. From germline, CDR1 is SGHTA and CDR2 FQGNSA. The CDR3 covers 12 residues. The CDR3 DNA reads TGTGCCAGCAGTTCCGGGGGGGTTGAGCAGTTCTTC. Amino acids: CASSSGGVEQFF.